This T cell receptor beta chain was identified in a study of blood T cell repertoires in COVID-19. Study-wide context: Sources were T cells, B-cell-depleted T cells, or PBMCs; the material itself was cDNA or gDNA.

In the authors' methods: Estimation of nucleated cell counts was performed using reference gene primer amplification. Clones were sequenced by immunoSEQ multiplex PCR, and TCRdb holds only the in-frame ones, with some missing. Clone size and V and J calls were adopted from that table, with D and trimming inferred from the DNA. The data show 200,000 to 250,000 clones, 86% seen once. This clone has just a few counts. The sample carries other DNA sequences with the same CDR3. This CDR3 is built from 12 residues. The germline gives CDR1 SGHRS, CDR2 YFSETQ. V lost 5 bases and J lost 4, with 9 bases in between.

The TCR comes from a man aged 30-40 years who had recovered from COVID-19. The V and J genes are TRBV5-1 and TRBJ1-1; D is perhaps TRBD1 (5 bases). Material for sequencing was peripheral blood. CDR3 coding DNA: TGCGCCAGCAGTCCCGGGGGCACTGAAGCTTTCTTT. It yields the protein CASSPGGTEAFF.